Each of the 28 T cell receptor beta chains below was sequenced from the same sample in a study of control samples from healthy donors and cancer patients. Produced via immunoSEQ multiplex PCR; TCRdb's table is partial and in-frame only. The sample holds some 250,000 clones; almost 85% are singletons and the top ten take about an eighth. The sequencing input was PBMCs. Source of these receptors: a woman in her fifties or sixties with lung cancer.

The chain uses TRBV20-1 and TRBJ1-5; D remains ambiguous. With 3 bases removed from V and 4 bases from J, the gap between germline ends came to 13 bases. Germline loops: CDR1 DFQATT, CDR2 SNEGSKA (reference sequence). The CDR3 consists of 14 residues. The chain's CDR3 is CSASSGIRNQPQHF. The DNA of the CDR3 is TGCAGTGCTAGTTCGGGGATTCGAAATCAGCCCCAGCATTTT.

V gene TRBV27 combines with J gene TRBJ2-2, with 7 bases matching TRBD2. With 5 bases clipped from V and 2 bases from J, the junction kept 8 bases outside the gene matches. CDR1 is MNHEY, CDR2 SMNVEV, per germline (reference sequence). The CDR3 sequence is 16 residues long. The CDR3 DNA follows: TGTGCCAGCAGTGGGGAGAGACTAGCAAACACCGGGGAGCTGTTTTTT. This sequence encodes CASSGERLANTGELFF.

This clone was counted a single time. The chain employs TRBV5-4 and TRBJ2-1; D gene uncertain. Trimming shortened V by 3 bases and J by 0 bases, and 7 bases separated the two germline ends. There are 14 residues in the CDR3. Per the germline V gene, CDR1 is SGHNT and CDR2 is YYREEE (reference sequence). The CDR3 nucleotides read TGTGCCAGCAGCTGGCCGGGCTCCTACAATGAGCAGTTCTTC. Translated: CASSWPGSYNEQFF. Drawing the rest from reference TRBV5-4 and TRBJ2-1, the complete variable domain is ETGVTQSPTHLIKTRGQQVTLRCSSQSGHNTVSWYQQALGQGPQFIFQYYREEENGRGNFPPRFSGLQFPNYSSELNVNALELDDSALYLCASSWPGSYNEQFFGPGTRLTVL.

This clone was seen only once. The chain couples TRBV2 to TRBJ1-6; D is unresolved. Germline CDR1 and CDR2: SNHLY and FYNNEI. Trimming stripped 1 base from V and 6 bases from J, with 10 bases between. This CDR3 region has 15 residues. This chain's CDR3 is CASSEEAAANSPLHF. The CDR3 region has the DNA TGTGCCAGCAGTGAAGAGGCGGCCGCTAATTCACCCCTCCACTTT.

V usage is TRBV18 and J usage is TRBJ2-5; 7 positions agree with TRBD2. V lost 3 bases to trimming and J lost 5 bases; unmatched junction nucleotides: 6. Germline lookup yields CDR1 KGHSH and CDR2 LQKENI. The CDR3 length is 14 residues. The CDR3 here is CASSPAAREETQYF. For the CDR3, the DNA is TGTGCCAGCTCACCTGCCGCGCGGGAGGAGACCCAGTACTTC. Looking up the rest from reference TRBV18 and TRBJ2-5 gives the full variable domain: NAGVMQNPRHLVRRRGQEARLRCSPMKGHSHVYWYRQLPEEGLKFMVYLQKENIIDESGMPKERFSAEFPKEGPSILRIQQVVRGDSAAYFCASSPAAREETQYFGPGTRLLVL.

This rearrangement joins TRBV7-9 to TRBJ2-3, with D unclear. CDR3 length: 13 residues. V gave up 0 bases and J gave up 4 bases, with 5 bases separating them. Germline loops: CDR1 SEHNR, CDR2 FQNEAQ (reference sequence). CDR3 nucleotides: TGTGCCAGCAGCTTAGCGGGTTCAGATACGCAGTATTTT. Translating it yields CASSLAGSDTQYF.

V and J are TRBV7-6 and TRBJ2-3, with 8 bases that match TRBD1. Per the germline V gene, CDR1 is SGHVS and CDR2 is FNYEAQ. This CDR3 has 16 amino acids. V lost 5 bases and J lost 4; bases outside the gene matches: 11. The CDR3 loop reads CASSPDRGGSADTQYF. The CDR3 coding sequence is TGTGCCAGCAGCCCCGACAGGGGTGGGAGCGCAGATACGCAGTATTTT.

A few counts support this clone. The rearrangement links TRBV11-1 to TRBJ2-7, with D unclear. Germline CDR1 is SGHAT and CDR2 is FQDESV (reference sequence). Trimming removed 5 bases at V and 1 base at J, with 6 bases between. CDR3 length: 12 residues. This chain's CDR3 is CASSLGSYEQYF. CDR3 nucleotides: TGTGCCAGCAGCCTCGGGTCCTACGAGCAGTACTTC.

This sequence joins TRBV7-9 and TRBJ2-5, with D possibly TRBD1 on 5 matching bases. Per germline, CDR1 SEHNR and CDR2 FQNEAQ (reference sequence). The V gene lost 1 base and the J gene lost 5 bases, with 8 bases spanning the gap. The CDR3 runs to 13 residues. The CDR3 sequence is CASSLGQLETQYF. As DNA, the CDR3 is TGTGCCAGCAGCTTAGGACAGTTGGAGACCCAGTACTTC.

The chain recombines TRBV2 with TRBJ2-2; TRBD1 aligns across 8 bases. CDR3 length: 15 amino acids. Per germline, CDR1 SNHLY and CDR2 FYNNEI. With 5 bases clipped from V and 2 bases from J, the junction kept 4 bases outside the gene matches. Here the CDR3 reads CASSPGQGNTGELFF. The DNA for the CDR3 is TGTGCCAGCAGTCCAGGACAGGGAAACACCGGGGAGCTGTTTTTT. The entire variable domain, with the rest obtained from reference TRBV2 and TRBJ2-2, is as follows: EPEVTQTPSHQVTQMGQEVILRCVPISNHLYFYWYRQILGQKVEFLVSFYNNEISEKSEIFDDQFSVERPDGSNFTLKIRSTKLEDSAMYFCASSPGQGNTGELFFGEGSRLTVL.

V is TRBV7-9 and J is TRBJ1-6, with D uncertain. V was shortened by 2 bases and J by 4 bases, with 9 bases between the two germline ends. CDR3 length equals 15 residues. Per the germline V gene, CDR1 is SEHNR and CDR2 is FQNEAQ (reference sequence). For the CDR3, the DNA is TGTGCCAGCAGCTTACAAGACATTTATAATTCACCCCTCCACTTT. As protein: CASSLQDIYNSPLHF.

The V call is TRBV7-6, the J call TRBJ1-1, with no clear D. Per germline, CDR1 SGHVS and CDR2 FNYEAQ. The CDR3 is 14 amino acids. V gave up 0 bases and J gave up 1 base, with 6 bases separating them. The CDR3 is CASSLALENTEAFF. In nucleotides, the CDR3 is TGTGCCAGCAGCTTAGCGCTGGAGAACACTGAAGCTTTCTTT. The full variable domain, rest sourced from reference TRBV7-6 and TRBJ1-1, is GAGVSQSPRYKVTKRGQDVALRCDPISGHVSLYWYRQALGQGPEFLTYFNYEAQQDKSGLPNDRFSAERPEGSISTLTIQRTEQRDSAMYRCASSLALENTEAFFGQGTRLTVV.

The chain recombines TRBV12-3 or TRBV12-4 with TRBJ1-1; D is uncertain. The V end was cut by 7 bases, the J end by 5 bases, with 14 bases between. The CDR3 totals 13 residues. CDR3 loop: CASTFPSGTEAFF. DNA for the CDR3: TGTGCCAGCACCTTCCCATCCGGTACTGAAGCTTTCTTT.

The rearrangement uses TRBV11-3 and TRBJ2-3; no clear D gene. V was clipped by 5 bases and J by 2 bases, with 17 bases between them. The CDR3 has 16 residues. CDR1 is SGHNT and CDR2 is YENEEA in the germline V gene. As DNA, the CDR3 is TGTGCCAGCAGCCGCTCCTCCTTGCGATCCACAGATACGCAGTATTTT. Protein product: CASSRSSLRSTDTQYF.

V gene TRBV5-1 combines with J gene TRBJ2-2; D call uncertain. In germline, CDR1 is SGHRS, CDR2 YFSETQ. The CDR3 has 15 residues. V was trimmed by 4 bases and J by 6 bases, leaving 16 bases between them. CDR3 sequence reads: CASSPFSNEAGELFF. In DNA form, the CDR3 reads TGCGCCAGCAGCCCCTTCTCGAACGAGGCCGGGGAGCTGTTTTTT.

The chain employs TRBV19 and TRBJ1-4; maybe TRBD1 (6 bases). Germline V gene lookup returns CDR1 LNHDA and CDR2 SQIVND (reference sequence). The CDR3 totals 15 residues. Trimming pared 3 bases from V and 10 bases from J, leaving 18 bases between. The CDR3: CASSIGTRSERKLFF. CDR3 DNA: TGTGCCAGTAGTATTGGGACAAGGTCCGAGCGAAAACTGTTTTTT.

The chain carries TRBV30 and TRBJ2-1; D is perhaps TRBD2 (5 bases). The germline gives CDR1 GTSNPN, CDR2 SVGIG (reference sequence). The CDR3 spans 13 residues. Trimming took 3 bases from V and 2 from J, leaving 8 bases between them. CDR3 coding DNA: TGTGCCTGGAGCCTCGGGACCTACAATGAGCAGTTCTTC. It translates to CAWSLGTYNEQFF.

The chain uses TRBV25-1 and TRBJ1-6, with TRBD1 as a possible D gene (6 bases). This CDR3 is built from 16 residues. V shed 2 bases and J shed 5 bases, with 13 bases lying between them. CDR1 is MGHDK, CDR2 SYGVNS, per germline. The DNA of the CDR3 is TGTGCCAGCAGTGAAGGACTTGACAGGCATAATTCACCCCTCCACTTT. It translates to CASSEGLDRHNSPLHF.

The chain links TRBV18 to TRBJ1-2, with a tentative D call TRBD1 (5 bases). This CDR3 spans 14 amino acids. Trimming pared 5 bases from V and 4 bases from J, leaving 14 bases between. Germline V gene sequence: CDR1 KGHSH, CDR2 LQKENI. This CDR3 reads CASSSDTGAYGYTF. The CDR3 nucleotides read TGTGCCAGCTCATCAGATACCGGGGCCTATGGCTACACCTTC. Supplemented by reference TRBV18 and TRBJ1-2, the full variable domain reads NAGVMQNPRHLVRRRGQEARLRCSPMKGHSHVYWYRQLPEEGLKFMVYLQKENIIDESGMPKERFSAEFPKEGPSILRIQQVVRGDSAAYFCASSSDTGAYGYTFGSGTRLTVV.

This rearrangement joins TRBV21-1 to TRBJ1-5. TRBV21-1 counts as a pseudogene. The CDR3 extends over 16 amino acids. The CDR3 protein is CASSKIRSRANQPQHF. DNA for the CDR3: TGTGCCAGCAGCAAAATAAGGAGTAGGGCCAATCAGCCCCAGCATTTT.

The CDR3 protein is CASSLANSGNTIYF. CDR3 bases: TGCGCCAGCAGCTTGGCCAACTCTGGAAACACCATATATTTT. V and J are TRBV5-1 and TRBJ1-3, with unresolved D. CDR3 size: 14 residues. Trimming left V 0 bases short and J 0 bases short, with 4 bases between. CDR1 is SGHRS, CDR2 YFSETQ, per germline. Supplemented by reference TRBV5-1 and TRBJ1-3, the full variable domain reads KAGVTQTPRYLIKTRGQQVTLSCSPISGHRSVSWYQQTPGQGLQFLFEYFSETQRNKGNFPGRFSGRQFSNSRSEMNVSTLELGDSALYLCASSLANSGNTIYFGEGSWLTVV.

The chain combines TRBV4-2 with TRBJ2-7; maybe TRBD2 (8 bases). Germline CDR1 is LGHNA and CDR2 is YNFKEQ. This CDR3 comprises 18 residues. V was clipped by 2 bases and J by 0 bases, with 20 bases between them. The CDR3: CASSQSGGPGQSSYEQYF. The DNA for the CDR3 is TGTGCCAGCAGCCAAAGCGGGGGCCCGGGACAGAGCTCCTACGAGCAGTACTTC.

The CDR3 region is CAWSVVENIQYF. The CDR3 nucleotides are TGTGCCTGGAGTGTAGTGGAAAACATTCAGTACTTC. This rearrangement joins TRBV30 to TRBJ2-4; D uncertain. V lost 0 bases and J lost 5, with 5 bases in between. Germline CDR1 and CDR2: GTSNPN and SVGIG (reference sequence). This CDR3 is 12 amino acids long.

V and J are TRBV3-1 (or the pseudogene TRBV3-2) and TRBJ1-2, with D possibly being TRBD1 (5 bases). Trimming took off 2 bases at V and 6 bases at J, with 13 bases between the two ends. Germline CDR1 reads LGHDT; CDR2 reads YNNKEL (reference sequence). The CDR3 has 14 amino acids. In DNA, the CDR3 is TGTGCCAGCAGCCAATTCAGGGCTTGGGATGGCTACACCTTC. It specifies CASSQFRAWDGYTF.

This clone was picked up a small number of times. The chain carries TRBV6-2 or TRBV6-3 and TRBJ2-5, with 12 bases matching TRBD2. V trimming: 4 bases; J trimming: 3 bases; junction bases outside the gene matches: 3. Germline lookup yields CDR1 MNHEY and CDR2 SVGEGT. The CDR3 consists of 15 residues. The CDR3 loop reads CASSFRLAGEETQYF. CDR3 sequence (DNA): TGTGCCAGCAGTTTCCGACTAGCGGGGGAAGAGACCCAGTACTTC.

V is TRBV19 and J is TRBJ2-7; no reliable D call. Germline V gene data show CDR1 as LNHDA and CDR2 as SQIVND (reference sequence). V was cut by 5 bases and J by 0 bases, with 8 bases left in between. The CDR3 is 13 residues long. In nucleotides, the CDR3 is TGTGCCAGTAGTTCCCCGGGCTCCTACGAGCAGTACTTC. It yields the protein CASSSPGSYEQYF.

The V and J genes are TRBV7-8 and TRBJ2-2, with TRBD2 matching over 10 bases. The J segment lost 3 bases and the V segment lost 3 bases, leaving 16 bases of the junction unmatched. Germline loops: CDR1 SGHVS, CDR2 FQNEAQ. The CDR3 extends over 20 amino acids. The CDR3 nucleotides are TGTGCCAGCAGCTTCGTTACGGCGTTAGCGGGAGGTTTTGACACCGGGGAGCTGTTTTTT. It encodes CASSFVTALAGGFDTGELFF.

V usage is TRBV6-5 and J usage is TRBJ1-2; 7 nucleotides agree with TRBD1. The CDR3 has 12 residues. V gave up 7 bases and J gave up 7 bases; unmatched junction bases: 6. The germline CDR1 and CDR2 sequences are MNHEY and SVGAGI. The CDR3 DNA reads TGTGCCAGCATCAGGGGGTCCTTTGGCTACACCTTC. Its translation: CASIRGSFGYTF.